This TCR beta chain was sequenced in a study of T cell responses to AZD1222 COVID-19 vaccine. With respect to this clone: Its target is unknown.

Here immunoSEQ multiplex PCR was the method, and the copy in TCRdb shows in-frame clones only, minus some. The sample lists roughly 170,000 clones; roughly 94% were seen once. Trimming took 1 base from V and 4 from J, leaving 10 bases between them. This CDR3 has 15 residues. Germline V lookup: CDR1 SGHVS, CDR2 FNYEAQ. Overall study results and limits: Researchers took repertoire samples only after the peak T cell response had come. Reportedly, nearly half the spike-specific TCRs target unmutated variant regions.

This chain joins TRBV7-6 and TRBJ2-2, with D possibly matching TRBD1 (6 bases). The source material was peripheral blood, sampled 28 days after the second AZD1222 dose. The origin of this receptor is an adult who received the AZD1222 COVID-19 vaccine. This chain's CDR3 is CASSLEGGPTGELFF. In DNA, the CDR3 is TGTGCCAGCAGCTTAGAAGGGGGTCCCACCGGGGAGCTGTTTTTT.